A single sample gave rise to the 16 T cell receptor beta chains below, sequenced in a study of immune characterization of retroperitoneal liposarcoma. TCRdb independently ran MiXCR on the PCR reads; one entry per CDR3 protein. The sample includes approximately 11,000 distinct CDR3 sequences, approximately 46% of them seen just once. Sequencing was carried out using tumor tissue. The receptors derive from a female donor with retroperitoneal liposarcoma.

J is TRBJ2-1 and V is TRBV6-5; D is perhaps TRBD2 (5 bases). The CDR3 runs to 14 residues. Trimming shortened V by 4 bases and J by 7 bases, and 14 bases separated the two germline ends. CDR1 MNHEY and CDR2 SVGAGI come from the germline V gene. DNA of the CDR3: TGTGCCAGCAGTTTCTCCGGAGGAGAGAATGAGCAGTTCTTC. Residues: CASSFSGGENEQFF.

This clonotype is labeled as medium-sized. The V gene is TRBV6-1, the J gene TRBJ2-1, with D maybe TRBD2 (5 bases). The V and J ends lost 6 bases and 10 bases respectively, with 19 bases between them. The length of the CDR3 is 14 residues. CDR1 MNHNS and CDR2 SASEGT come from the germline V gene. The CDR3 is CASSDRGSSYEQFF. The CDR3 DNA follows: TGTGCCAGCAGCGACCGGGGAAGCTCCTACGAGCAGTTCTTC.

This clonotype is classed as medium-sized. V usage is TRBV6-1 and J usage is TRBJ2-1; D is ambiguous. The J call is in doubt because the DNA end fits TRBJ2-7 better. Germline loops: CDR1 MNHNS, CDR2 SASEGT. The CDR3 is 14 residues long. The CDR3 sequence: CASSEGQETHEQYF. CDR3 DNA: TGTGCCAGCAGTGAAGGGCAGGAGACCCACGAGCAGTACTTC.

The gene calls are TRBV6-1 and TRBJ2-1, with 15 bases matching TRBD2. The ends lost 6 bases at V and 4 bases at J; junction bases unmatched: 10. Germline-derived CDR1 and CDR2 are MNHNS and SASEGT. The CDR3 runs 18 residues. CDR3 DNA: TGTGCCAGCAGAGGGAGAAGGACTAGCGGGAGGGTTTACAATGAGCAGTTCTTC. The encoded protein is CASRGRRTSGRVYNEQFF.

This clonotype was recorded a few times. J is TRBJ2-4 and V is TRBV6-1; D is uncertain. The J call is in doubt because the DNA end fits TRBJ2-1 better. This CDR3 is 12 amino acids long. Germline lookup yields CDR1 MNHNS and CDR2 SASEGT. For the CDR3, the DNA is TGTGCCAGCAAGAACGGAATCTTTTCTCAGTTCTTC. Translating gives CASKNGIFSQFF.

The J gene is TRBJ2-1, the V gene TRBV6-1; 11 positions agree with TRBD2. Judging by the DNA end, TRBJ2-5 fits better; the J call may be wrong. Germline V gene sequence: CDR1 MNHNS, CDR2 SASEGT. The CDR3 has 18 residues. The CDR3 loop is CASSETGTSGSRGETQYF. CDR3 coding DNA: TGTGCCAGCAGTGAAACCGGAACTAGCGGGAGTAGGGGAGAGACCCAGTACTTC.

This clonotype has a handful of counts. The rearrangement uses TRBV6-1 and TRBJ2-1; 11 positions match TRBD2. The DNA end is more similar to TRBJ2-7, so the J call may be wrong. Germline CDR1 and CDR2: MNHNS and SASEGT. The CDR3 consists of 15 residues. CDR3 nucleotides: TGTGCCAGCAGTGGGCTGACTAGCGGGAACTACGAGCAGTACTTC. Translation gives CASSGLTSGNYEQYF.

V usage is TRBV27 and J usage is TRBJ2-1; TRBD2 aligns across 15 bases. Trimming cost V 3 bases and J 0 bases; bases outside gene matches: 6. The CDR3 is 19 residues long. CDR1 is MNHEY, CDR2 SMNVEV, per germline (reference sequence). CDR3 in amino acids: CASSLGLAGGPGSYNEQFF. For the CDR3, the DNA is TGTGCCAGCAGTTTGGGACTAGCGGGAGGACCGGGCTCCTACAATGAGCAGTTCTTC.

The chain couples TRBV27 to TRBJ2-1; TRBD2 might be the D (6 bases). The CDR3 has 15 amino acids. In germline, CDR1 is MNHEY, CDR2 SMNVEV (reference sequence). V dropped 0 bases and J dropped 13 bases, with 19 bases sitting between them. The CDR3 loop is CASSLSAGSLETQFF. The CDR3 nucleotides are TGTGCCAGCAGTTTATCTGCCGGGAGCTTGGAGACCCAGTTCTTC.

This clonotype was detected once. The chain has TRBV27 and TRBJ2-3; TRBD2 aligns across 8 bases. Germline V gene lookup returns CDR1 MNHEY and CDR2 SMNVEV (reference sequence). The J segment lost 6 bases and the V segment lost 7 bases, leaving 12 bases of the junction unmatched. The CDR3 length is 15 residues. The DNA of the CDR3 is TGTGCCAGCAATCCTGGACTAGCTCCCTTCGATACGCAGTATTTT. This translates into CASNPGLAPFDTQYF.

This clonotype was counted only a few times. The chain joins TRBV6-1 to TRBJ2-6, with no clear D. CDR3 length: 18 amino acids. Germline V lookup: CDR1 MNHNS, CDR2 SASEGT. V was clipped by 5 bases and J by 2 bases, with 19 bases between them. CDR3 in DNA: TGTGCCAGCAGTAAATTTAAACGTGGGGTTGCTGGGGCCAACGTCCTGACTTTC. It codes for CASSKFKRGVAGANVLTF.

Remarks on this clonotype: This may stem from a read error, because a much larger clone lies one nucleotide away. Here the CDR3 omits its conserved ending phenylalanine or tryptophan, so a read error is the likely source. The DNA is left out, because the CDR3 cannot be placed on it with certainty; the CDR3 is given as TCRdb lists it. The V call is TRBV6-1, the J call TRBJ2-6; the DNA was not compared with TRBD2, the D call given in the table. Germline CDR1 is MNHNS and CDR2 is SASEGT. The CDR3 totals 15 residues, both ends included. The chain's CDR3 is CASSGGTFGANVLTL.

The chain couples TRBV27 to TRBJ2-1; 9 nucleotides match TRBD1. Germline assignment: CDR1 MNHEY and CDR2 SMNVEV (reference sequence). The CDR3 loop spans 13 amino acids. The V segment lost 2 bases and the J segment 10 bases; nucleotides outside the gene matches: 3. The DNA of the CDR3 is TGTGCCAGCAGTTTAACAGGGGGCTACGAGCAGTTCTTC. It translates to CASSLTGGYEQFF.

The chain employs TRBV10-3 and TRBJ1-2, with 7 bases fitting TRBD1. After removal of 7 bases from V and 2 bases from J, the junction contained 10 bases not matched to a gene. CDR1 ENHRY and CDR2 SYGVKD come from the germline V gene. CDR3 size: 15 residues. The CDR3 sequence is CAIMKDSGGNYGYTF. CDR3 DNA: TGTGCCATCATGAAGGACTCAGGGGGAAACTATGGCTACACCTTC.

The CDR3 DNA reads TGTGCCAGCAGTGTCGACAGAACCCCTGAAAGGCAGTATTTT. It translates to CASSVDRTPERQYF. The chain joins TRBV6-1 to TRBJ2-3, with D perhaps matching TRBD1 (5 bases). This CDR3 region has 14 residues. Trimming removed 4 bases at V and 11 bases at J, with 19 bases between. Germline V CDR1 and CDR2: MNHNS, SASEGT.

The CDR3 reads CASSSGLAGGVNYEQYF. In DNA form, the CDR3 reads TGTGCCAGCAGTTCAGGACTAGCGGGAGGGGTGAACTACGAGCAGTACTTC. The gene calls are TRBV27 and TRBJ2-1; the match to TRBD2 covers 15 bases. The J call is in doubt because the DNA end fits TRBJ2-7 better. The CDR3 runs 17 residues. Germline-derived CDR1 and CDR2 are MNHEY and SMNVEV (reference sequence).